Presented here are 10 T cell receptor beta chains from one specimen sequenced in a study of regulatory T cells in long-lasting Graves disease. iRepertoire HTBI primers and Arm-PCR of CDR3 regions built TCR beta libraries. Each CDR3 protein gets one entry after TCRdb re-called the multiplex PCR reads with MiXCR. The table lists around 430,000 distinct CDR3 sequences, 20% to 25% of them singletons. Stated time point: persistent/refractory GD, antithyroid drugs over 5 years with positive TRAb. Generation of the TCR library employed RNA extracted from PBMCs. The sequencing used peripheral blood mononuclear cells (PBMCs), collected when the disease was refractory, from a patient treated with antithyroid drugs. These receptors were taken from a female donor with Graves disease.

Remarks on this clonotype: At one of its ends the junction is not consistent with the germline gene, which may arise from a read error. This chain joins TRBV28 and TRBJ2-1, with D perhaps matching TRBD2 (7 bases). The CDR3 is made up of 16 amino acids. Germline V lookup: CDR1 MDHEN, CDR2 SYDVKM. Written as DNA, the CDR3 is TGTGCCAGCAGTTTGCGGTTTTCCCCGGGGGGCCTACGCCTTGCCTTC. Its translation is CASSLRFSPGGLRLAF. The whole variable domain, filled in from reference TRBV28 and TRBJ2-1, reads DVKVTQSSRYLVKRTGEKVFLECVQDMDHENMFWYRQDPGLGLRLIYFSYDVKMKEKGDIPEGYSVSREKKERFSLILESASTNQTSMYLCASSLRFSPGGLRLAFGPGTRLTVL.

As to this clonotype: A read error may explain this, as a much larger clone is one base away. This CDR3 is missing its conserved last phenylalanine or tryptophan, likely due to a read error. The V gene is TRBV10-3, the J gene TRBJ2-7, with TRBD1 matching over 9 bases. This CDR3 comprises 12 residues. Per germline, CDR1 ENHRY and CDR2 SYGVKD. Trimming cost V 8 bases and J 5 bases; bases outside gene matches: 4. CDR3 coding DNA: TGTGCCATCGGAACAGGGGGCGACGAGCAGTACCTC. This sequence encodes CAIGTGGDEQYL.

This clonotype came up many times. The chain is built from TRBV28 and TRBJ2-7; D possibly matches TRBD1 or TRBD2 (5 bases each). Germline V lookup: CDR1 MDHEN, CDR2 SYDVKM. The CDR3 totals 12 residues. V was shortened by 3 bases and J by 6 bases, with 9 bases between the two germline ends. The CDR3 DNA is TGTGCCAGCAGTTTGGGGGTCGCCGAGCAGTACTTC. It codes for CASSLGVAEQYF.

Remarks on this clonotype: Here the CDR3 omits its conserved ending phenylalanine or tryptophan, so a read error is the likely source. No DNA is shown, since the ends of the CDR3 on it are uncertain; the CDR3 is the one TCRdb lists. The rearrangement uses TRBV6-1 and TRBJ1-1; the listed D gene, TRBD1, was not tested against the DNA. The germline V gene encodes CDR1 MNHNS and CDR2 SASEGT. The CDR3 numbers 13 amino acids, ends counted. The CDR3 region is CASIGTGSTEASL.

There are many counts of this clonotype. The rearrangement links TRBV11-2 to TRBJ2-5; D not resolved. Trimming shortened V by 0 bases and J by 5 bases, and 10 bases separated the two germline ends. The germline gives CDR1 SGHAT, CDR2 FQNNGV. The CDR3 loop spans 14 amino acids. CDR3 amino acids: CASSLDLAGETQYF. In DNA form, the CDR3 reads TGTGCCAGCAGCTTAGACTTAGCCGGGGAGACCCAGTACTTC.

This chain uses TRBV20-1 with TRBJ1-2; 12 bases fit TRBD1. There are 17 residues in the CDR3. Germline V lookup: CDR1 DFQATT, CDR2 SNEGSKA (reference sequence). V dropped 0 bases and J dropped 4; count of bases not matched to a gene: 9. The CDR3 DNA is TGCAGTGCTAGAGATGAGGGACAGGGGGCGCAGAGCTATGGCTACACCTTC. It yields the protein CSARDEGQGAQSYGYTF.

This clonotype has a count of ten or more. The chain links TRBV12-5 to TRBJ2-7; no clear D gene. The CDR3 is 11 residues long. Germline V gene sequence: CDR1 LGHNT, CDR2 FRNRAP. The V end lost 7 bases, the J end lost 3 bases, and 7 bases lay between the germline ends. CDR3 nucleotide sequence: TGTGCTAGTGCCCTCCTCTACGAGCAGTACTTC. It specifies CASALLYEQYF.

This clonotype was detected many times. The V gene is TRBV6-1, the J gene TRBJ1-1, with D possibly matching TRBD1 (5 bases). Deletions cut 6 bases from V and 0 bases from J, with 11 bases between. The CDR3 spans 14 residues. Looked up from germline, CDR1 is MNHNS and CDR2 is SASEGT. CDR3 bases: TGTGCCAGCAGAACGGGACCTATGAACACTGAAGCTTTCTTT. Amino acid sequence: CASRTGPMNTEAFF.

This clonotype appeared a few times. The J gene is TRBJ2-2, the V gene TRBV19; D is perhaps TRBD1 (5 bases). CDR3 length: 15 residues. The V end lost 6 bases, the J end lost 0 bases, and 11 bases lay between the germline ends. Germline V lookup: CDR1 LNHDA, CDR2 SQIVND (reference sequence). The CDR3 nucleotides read TGTGCCAGTAGATCAGGGCCTTCGAACACCGGGGAGCTGTTTTTT. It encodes CASRSGPSNTGELFF.

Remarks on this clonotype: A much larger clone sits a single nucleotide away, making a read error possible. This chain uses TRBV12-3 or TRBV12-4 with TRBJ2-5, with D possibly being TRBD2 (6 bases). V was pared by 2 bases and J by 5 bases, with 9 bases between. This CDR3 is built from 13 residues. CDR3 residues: CASSLSRGETQYF. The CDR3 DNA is TGTGCCAGCAGTTTATCCCGGGGGGAGACCCAGTACTTC.